This T cell receptor (beta chain) was retrieved from a study of spatial heterogeneity in lung cancer. The wider study: Beta-chain sequences consistently outnumbered alpha-chain sequences in detection. Strong correlation linked TCR transcript counts in tumor regions to a T cell module score derived from matched bulk RNA-seq. Study outcomes and limitations: Within tumors, counts of expanded alpha and beta TCRs tracked tumor mutation counts.

This clonotype is categorized as medium-sized. Its antigen is not known. The junction does not match germline at one end; this may be a read error. In TCRdb, the 5' RACE reads were re-called with MiXCR into one record per CDR3 protein. Of roughly 11,000 distinct CDR3 sequences in the sample, more than 14% are singletons; the top ten hold 15% to 19%. This CDR3 has 15 amino acids. CDR1 and CDR2 (germline): SQVTM, ANQGSEA. Described time point: sample taken at primary tumor resection. The donors comprised around 76 untreated early-stage non-small cell lung cancer patients. Whole RNA was taken from tumor, nontumor lung or frozen PBMC; it was then sequenced unsorted.

V usage is TRBV29-1 and J usage is TRBJ2-7, with D perhaps matching TRBD2 (6 bases). This sequence was found in a male donor with early-stage non-small cell lung cancer. This specimen was lung tumor tissue, taken at surgery. The CDR3 region is CSVEDPGGGSHEQYF. DNA of the CDR3: TGCAGCGTTGAAGATCCCGGGGGAGGCTCCCACGAGCAGTACTTC.